This T cell receptor beta chain came from a study of early T cells in non-severe SARS-CoV-2 infection. On the study more broadly: RNA in bulk from unsorted whole blood was sequenced, and chains were unpaired. Notes on the study in general: Matches to VDJdb favored anti-spike CD8 responses and missed private and CD4 specificities.

As part of library construction, unique molecular identifiers were attached to individual cDNA molecules. From the 5' RACE reads, TCRdb called clonotypes with MiXCR, one entry per CDR3 protein. The sample yields 50,000 to 70,000 distinct CDR3 sequences, around an eighth seen once. As regards this clonotype: Antigen: not known.

The clonotype was recovered from an adult who was a healthcare worker with PCR-confirmed SARS-CoV-2 infection or an uninfected control (not recorded which). The material sequenced was whole blood.

As DNA, the CDR3 is TGTGCCAGCAGCAAAGGCCGGGACCCCTACGAGCAGTACTTC. Its protein product is CASSKGRDPYEQYF. This chain joins TRBV21-1 and TRBJ2-7; TRBD1, the table's D call, lacks a check against the DNA. TRBV21-1 is designated a pseudogene. The CDR3 length is 14 residues.